This T cell receptor (beta chain) came from a study of OX40 agonist ivuxolimab in advanced cancers. Regarding the study in general: Ivuxolimab, which targeted the costimulatory receptor OX40 (CD134), was an agonistic, fully human IgG2 monoclonal antibody. Partial responses occurred in three dose-escalation patients: two with cutaneous melanoma and one with hepatocellular carcinoma. Intravenous ivuxolimab was administered to patients every 2 weeks at six dose levels: 0.01, 0.1, 0.3, 1.5, 3 and 10 mg/kg. A male proportion of under 85% and a mean age of approximately 55 years, ranging from about 23 to 90, were recorded for the dose-escalation cohort. Prior anti-PD-1, anti-PD-L1 or anti-CTLA-4 therapy was permitted, and checkpoint inhibitors had been received by roughly 40% of dose-escalation patients. The point of sequencing TCRbeta in the periphery was to test whether ivuxolimab changed TCR sequence diversity and drove clonal T-cell expansion. The paper covers the monotherapy dose-escalation part of the phase I ivuxolimab trial, which included N of about 51 patients. Of the approximately 50 dose-escalation patients, hepatocellular carcinoma was present in approximately 20, melanoma in roughly 15, renal cell carcinoma in 9 and head and neck cancer in 9. Study-level results and caveats: At doses of 0.1 to 3.0 mg/kg, clonal expansion of both CD4+ and CD8+ T cells in blood was seen between baseline and week 6. Low levels of normalized T-cell clonal expansion were also shown by some nonresponding patients. Partial responders in the 0.1-3.0 mg/kg groups had among the lowest normalized peripheral clonal expansion, especially among CD8+ T cells. Antigen specificity was not determined for the clonally expanded peripheral T cells. After ivuxolimab, CD8+ T cells had more expanded clones than CD4+ T cells on average.

Regarding this clone: Its cognate antigen has yet to be identified. The sample holds no much larger clone one base away, and base qualities are not on file.

The trial excluded patients who had a history of autoimmune disease or who were on systemic immunosuppression. Peripheral blood for TCR sequencing was collected from all dose cohorts at baseline, on cycle 4 day 1, and on cycle 7 day 1. Samples were obtained from an open-label, multicenter, first-in-human phase I dose-escalation trial of ivuxolimab. Adults with locally advanced or metastatic melanoma, renal cell, hepatocellular, or head and neck squamous cell carcinoma were enrolled in the trial. CD4+ and CD8+ T cells were sorted separately from peripheral blood before TCR sequencing. Trimming takes 2 bases off V and 1 base off J; junction bases not matched to a gene: 4. The CDR3 numbers 15 residues from cysteine through phenylalanine. Only CDR3 DNA is held: 45 bases, read in frame from base 1. Via the germline V gene (reference sequence), CDR1 is MNHEY and CDR2 SMNVEV. Genomic DNA was extracted from sorted cells for sequencing of the TCRbeta CDR3 region. The immunoSEQ Assay was used to sequence the TCRbeta CDR3 regions. TCRdb retrieved this table from immuneACCESS and kept in-frame rearrangements only. Not all clones are present; in checked studies, unresolved V genes account for under half, and no reason is known for the remainder. Counted in this sample were about 79,000 clones; 75% to 95% of them appeared once. The ten largest clones capture approximately 6.9% of the sample.

This receptor was taken from an adult with an advanced solid tumor such as melanoma, head and neck, liver or kidney cancer. Sequenced material: CD4+ or CD8+ T cells sorted from blood, taken in a trial of the OX40 agonist ivuxolimab. The chain is made from TRBV27 and TRBJ2-5, with 7 bases matching TRBD2. The CDR3 has the sequence CASSLGEGSQETQYF. The base sequence is TGTGCCAGCAGTTTAGGGGAGGGCTCCCAAGAGACCCAGTACTTC.